This TCR beta chain came from a study of T cell responses to AZD1222 COVID-19 vaccine. Measured with immunoSEQ multiplex PCR; TCRdb has only the in-frame clones, and not every one. This table has 150,000 or so clones, 80% to 90% appearing once. Here the sequenced sample was peripheral blood, taken 28 days after the second dose of the MenACWY control vaccine. This TCR derives from an adult who received the MenACWY meningococcal vaccine as a control.

CDR3 sequence (DNA): TGTGCCAGCAGTGACTACTACGAGCAGTACTTC. It codes for CASSDYYEQYF. The chain recombines TRBV6-6 with TRBJ2-7, with D possibly matching TRBD2 (5 bases). Looked up from germline, CDR1 is MNHNY and CDR2 is SVGAGI (reference sequence). This CDR3 is built from 11 residues. With 5 bases removed from V and 3 bases from J, the gap between germline ends came to 5 bases.